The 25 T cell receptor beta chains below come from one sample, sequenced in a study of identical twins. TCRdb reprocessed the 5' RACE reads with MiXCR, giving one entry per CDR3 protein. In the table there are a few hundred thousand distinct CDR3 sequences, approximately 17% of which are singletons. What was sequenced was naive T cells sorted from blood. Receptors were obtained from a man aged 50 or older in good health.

CDR3 residues: CASSSDLAGGYSSYNEQFF. The CDR3 nucleotides read TGTGCCAGCAGCTCAGACCTAGCGGGAGGGTATAGCTCCTACAATGAGCAGTTCTTC. The rearrangement joins TRBV9 to TRBJ2-1, with 12 bases identical to TRBD2. Germline CDR1 and CDR2: SGDLS and YYNGEE. V lost 4 bases, J lost 0 bases, and 11 bases stayed unmatched. This CDR3 has 19 amino acids.

CDR3: CASRLSDYEQYF. The CDR3 nucleotides read TGTGCCAGCAGACTCTCAGACTACGAGCAGTACTTC. J is TRBJ2-7 and V is TRBV28; no clear D. V dropped 6 bases and J dropped 3 bases, with 9 bases sitting between them. The germline gives CDR1 MDHEN, CDR2 SYDVKM. The length of the CDR3 is 12 residues.

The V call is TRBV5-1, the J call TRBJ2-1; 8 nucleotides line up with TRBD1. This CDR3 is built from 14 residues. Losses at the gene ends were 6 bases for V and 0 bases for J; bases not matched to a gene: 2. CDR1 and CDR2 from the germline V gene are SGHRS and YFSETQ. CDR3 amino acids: CASNTGGSYNEQFF. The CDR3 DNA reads TGCGCCAGCAATACAGGGGGCTCCTACAATGAGCAGTTCTTC. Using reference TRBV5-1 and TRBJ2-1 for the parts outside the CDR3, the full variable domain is KAGVTQTPRYLIKTRGQQVTLSCSPISGHRSVSWYQQTPGQGLQFLFEYFSETQRNKGNFPGRFSGRQFSNSRSEMNVSTLELGDSALYLCASNTGGSYNEQFFGPGTRLTVL.

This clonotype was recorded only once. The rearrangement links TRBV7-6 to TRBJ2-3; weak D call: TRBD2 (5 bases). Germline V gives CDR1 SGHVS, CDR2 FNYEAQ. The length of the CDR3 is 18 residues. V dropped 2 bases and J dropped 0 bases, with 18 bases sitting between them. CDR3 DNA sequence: TGTGCCAGCAGCTTATGGTCCCTCGGGGAGACTAGCACAGATACGCAGTATTTT. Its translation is CASSLWSLGETSTDTQYF.

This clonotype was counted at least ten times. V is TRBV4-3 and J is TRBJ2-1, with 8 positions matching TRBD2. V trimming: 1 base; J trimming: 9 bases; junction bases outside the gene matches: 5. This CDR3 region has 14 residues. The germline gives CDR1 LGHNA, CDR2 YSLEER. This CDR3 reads CASSQGLAGSEQFF. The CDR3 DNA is TGCGCCAGCAGCCAAGGTTTAGCGGGAAGTGAGCAGTTCTTC.

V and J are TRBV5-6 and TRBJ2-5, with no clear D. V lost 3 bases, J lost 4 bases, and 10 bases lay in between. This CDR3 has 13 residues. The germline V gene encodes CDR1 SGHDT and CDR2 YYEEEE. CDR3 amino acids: CASSYQWRETQYF. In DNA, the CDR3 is TGTGCCAGCAGCTACCAGTGGCGAGAGACCCAGTACTTC.

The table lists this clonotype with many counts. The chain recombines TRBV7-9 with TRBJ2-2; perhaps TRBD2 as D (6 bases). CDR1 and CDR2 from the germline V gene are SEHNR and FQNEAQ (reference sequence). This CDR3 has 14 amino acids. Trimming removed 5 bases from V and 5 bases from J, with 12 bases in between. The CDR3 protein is CASSPIGTTGELFF. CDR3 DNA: TGTGCCAGCAGCCCTATCGGGACTACCGGGGAGCTGTTTTTT.

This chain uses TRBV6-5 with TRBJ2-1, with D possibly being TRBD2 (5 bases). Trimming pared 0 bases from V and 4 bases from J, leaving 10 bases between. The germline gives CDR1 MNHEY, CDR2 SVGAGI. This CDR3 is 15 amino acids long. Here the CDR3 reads CASSYSGVGYNEQFF. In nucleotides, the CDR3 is TGTGCCAGCAGTTACTCCGGGGTTGGATACAATGAGCAGTTCTTC.

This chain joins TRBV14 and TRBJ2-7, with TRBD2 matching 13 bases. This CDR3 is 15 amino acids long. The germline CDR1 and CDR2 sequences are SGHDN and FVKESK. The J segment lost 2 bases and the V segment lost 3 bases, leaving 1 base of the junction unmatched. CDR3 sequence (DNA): TGTGCCAGCAGCCATACTAGCGGGAGGGCCTACGAGCAGTACTTC. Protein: CASSHTSGRAYEQYF.

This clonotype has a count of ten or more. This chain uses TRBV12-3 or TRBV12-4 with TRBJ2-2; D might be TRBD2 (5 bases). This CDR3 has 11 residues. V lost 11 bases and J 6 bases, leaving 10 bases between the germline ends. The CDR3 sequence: CACSEAGELFF. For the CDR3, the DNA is TGTGCCTGTAGCGAAGCCGGGGAGCTGTTTTTT.

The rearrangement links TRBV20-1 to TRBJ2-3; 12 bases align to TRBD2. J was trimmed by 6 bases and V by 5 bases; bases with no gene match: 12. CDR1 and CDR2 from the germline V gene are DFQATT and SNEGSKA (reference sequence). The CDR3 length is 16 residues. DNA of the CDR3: TGCAGTGCTTCCACGCCCGGACTAGCGGGATTGGATACGCAGTATTTT. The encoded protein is CSASTPGLAGLDTQYF.

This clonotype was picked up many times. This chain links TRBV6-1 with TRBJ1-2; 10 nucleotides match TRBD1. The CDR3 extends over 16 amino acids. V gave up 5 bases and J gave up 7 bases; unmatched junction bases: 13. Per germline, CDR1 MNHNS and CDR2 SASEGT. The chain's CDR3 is CASSRWKDRGLGGYTF. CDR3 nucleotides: TGTGCCAGCAGTCGCTGGAAAGACAGGGGGCTAGGTGGCTACACCTTC.

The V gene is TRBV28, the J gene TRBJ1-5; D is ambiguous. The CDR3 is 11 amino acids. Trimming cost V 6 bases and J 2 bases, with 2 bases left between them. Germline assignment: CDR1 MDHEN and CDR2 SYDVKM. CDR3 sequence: CASRRNQPQHF. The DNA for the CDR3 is TGTGCCAGCAGACGCAATCAGCCCCAGCATTTT.

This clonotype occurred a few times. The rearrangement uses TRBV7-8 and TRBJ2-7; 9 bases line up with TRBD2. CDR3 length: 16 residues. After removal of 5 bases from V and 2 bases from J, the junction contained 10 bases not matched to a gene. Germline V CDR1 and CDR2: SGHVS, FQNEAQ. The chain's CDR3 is CASSPRLAGKTYEQYF. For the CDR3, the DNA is TGTGCCAGCAGCCCGAGGCTAGCGGGAAAAACCTACGAGCAGTACTTC.

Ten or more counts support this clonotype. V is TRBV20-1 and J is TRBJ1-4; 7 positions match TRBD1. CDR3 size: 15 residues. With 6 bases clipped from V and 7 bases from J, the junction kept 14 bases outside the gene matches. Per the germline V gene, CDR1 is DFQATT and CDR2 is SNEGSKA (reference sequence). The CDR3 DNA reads TGCAGTGCACTAGGTCTGGGACAGCATTCTGAAAAACTGTTTTTT. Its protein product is CSALGLGQHSEKLFF.

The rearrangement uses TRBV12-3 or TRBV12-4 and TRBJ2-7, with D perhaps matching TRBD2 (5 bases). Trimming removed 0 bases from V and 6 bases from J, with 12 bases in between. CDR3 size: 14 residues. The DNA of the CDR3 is TGTGCCAGCAGTTTAGCGGGAGAAGGTGGCGAGCAGTACTTC. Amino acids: CASSLAGEGGEQYF.

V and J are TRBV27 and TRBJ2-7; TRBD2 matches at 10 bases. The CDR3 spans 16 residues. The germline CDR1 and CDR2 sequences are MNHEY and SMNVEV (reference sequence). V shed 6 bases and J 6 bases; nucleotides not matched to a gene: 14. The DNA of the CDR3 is TGTGCCAGCAGAATAAGCGGGGGGGCCCGAGTTACCGAGCAGTACTTC. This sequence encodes CASRISGGARVTEQYF.

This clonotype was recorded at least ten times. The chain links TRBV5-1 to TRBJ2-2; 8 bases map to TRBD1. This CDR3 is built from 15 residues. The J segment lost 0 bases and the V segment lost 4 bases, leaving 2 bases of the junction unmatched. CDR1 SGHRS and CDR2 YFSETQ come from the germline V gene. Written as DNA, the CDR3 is TGCGCCAGCAGCGACAGGGGTGCGAACACCGGGGAGCTGTTTTTT. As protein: CASSDRGANTGELFF.

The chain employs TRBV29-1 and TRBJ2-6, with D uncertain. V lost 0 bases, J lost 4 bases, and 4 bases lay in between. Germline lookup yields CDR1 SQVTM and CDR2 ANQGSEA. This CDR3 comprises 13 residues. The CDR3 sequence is CSVEDKGANVLTF. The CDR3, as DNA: TGCAGCGTTGAAGATAAAGGGGCCAACGTCCTGACTTTC.

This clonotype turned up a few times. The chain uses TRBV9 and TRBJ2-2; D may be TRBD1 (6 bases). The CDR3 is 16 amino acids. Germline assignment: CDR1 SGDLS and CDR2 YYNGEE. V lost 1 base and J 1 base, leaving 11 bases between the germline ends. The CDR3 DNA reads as TGTGCCAGCAGCGTACGCGCAGGGGTGAACACCGGGGAGCTGTTTTTT. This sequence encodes CASSVRAGVNTGELFF.

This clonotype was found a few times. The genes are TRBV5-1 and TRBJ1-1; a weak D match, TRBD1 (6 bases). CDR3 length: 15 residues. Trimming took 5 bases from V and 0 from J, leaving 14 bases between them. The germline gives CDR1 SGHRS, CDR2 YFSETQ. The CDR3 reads CASRTGTQLNTEAFF. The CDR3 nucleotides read TGCGCCAGCAGGACCGGGACACAATTGAACACTGAAGCTTTCTTT. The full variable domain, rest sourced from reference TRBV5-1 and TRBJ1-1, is KAGVTQTPRYLIKTRGQQVTLSCSPISGHRSVSWYQQTPGQGLQFLFEYFSETQRNKGNFPGRFSGRQFSNSRSEMNVSTLELGDSALYLCASRTGTQLNTEAFFGQGTRLTVV.

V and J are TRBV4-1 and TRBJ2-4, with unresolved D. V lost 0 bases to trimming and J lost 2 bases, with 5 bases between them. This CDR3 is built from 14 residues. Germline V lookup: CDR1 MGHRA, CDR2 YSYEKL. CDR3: CASSQEVTKNIQYF. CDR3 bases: TGCGCCAGCAGCCAAGAGGTCACCAAAAACATTCAGTACTTC.

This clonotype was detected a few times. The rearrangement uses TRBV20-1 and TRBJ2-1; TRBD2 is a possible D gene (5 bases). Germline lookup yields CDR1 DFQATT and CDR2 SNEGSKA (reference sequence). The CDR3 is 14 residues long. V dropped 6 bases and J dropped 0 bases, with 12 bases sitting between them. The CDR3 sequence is CSAKLVTSYNEQFF. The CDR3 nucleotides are TGCAGTGCAAAACTAGTTACCTCCTACAATGAGCAGTTCTTC.

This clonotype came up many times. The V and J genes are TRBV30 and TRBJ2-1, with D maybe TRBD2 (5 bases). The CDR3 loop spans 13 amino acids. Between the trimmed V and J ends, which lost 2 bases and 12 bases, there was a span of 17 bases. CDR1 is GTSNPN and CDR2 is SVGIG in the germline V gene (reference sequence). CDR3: CAWSLNPAGVQFF. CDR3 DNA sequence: TGTGCCTGGAGTCTCAACCCCGCGGGTGTGCAGTTCTTC.

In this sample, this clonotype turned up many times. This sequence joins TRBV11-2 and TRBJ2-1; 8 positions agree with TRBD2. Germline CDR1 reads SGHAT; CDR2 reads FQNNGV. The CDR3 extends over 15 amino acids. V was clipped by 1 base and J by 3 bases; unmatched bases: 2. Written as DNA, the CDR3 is TGTGCCAGCAGCTTAGGGACTAGCTACTACAATGAGCAGTTCTTC. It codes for CASSLGTSYYNEQFF.